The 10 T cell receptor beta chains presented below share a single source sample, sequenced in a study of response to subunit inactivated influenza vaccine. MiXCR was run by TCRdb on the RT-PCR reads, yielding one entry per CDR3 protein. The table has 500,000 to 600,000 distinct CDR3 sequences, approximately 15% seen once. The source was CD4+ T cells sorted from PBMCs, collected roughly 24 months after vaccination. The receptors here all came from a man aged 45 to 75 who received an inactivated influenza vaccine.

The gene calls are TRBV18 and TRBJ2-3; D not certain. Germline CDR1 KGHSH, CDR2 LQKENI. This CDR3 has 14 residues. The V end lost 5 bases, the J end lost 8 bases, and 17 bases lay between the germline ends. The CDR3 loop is CASSSTTASGTQYF. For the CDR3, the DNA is TGTGCCAGCTCATCTACCACTGCGTCCGGTACGCAGTATTTT.

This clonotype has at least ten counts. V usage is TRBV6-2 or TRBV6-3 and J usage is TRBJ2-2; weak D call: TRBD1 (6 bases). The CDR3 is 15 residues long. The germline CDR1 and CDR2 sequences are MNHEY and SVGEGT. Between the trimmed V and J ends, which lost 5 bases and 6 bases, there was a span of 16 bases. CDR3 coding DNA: TGTGCCAGCAGTACGATACAGGGAATATCCGGGGAGCTGTTTTTT. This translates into CASSTIQGISGELFF.

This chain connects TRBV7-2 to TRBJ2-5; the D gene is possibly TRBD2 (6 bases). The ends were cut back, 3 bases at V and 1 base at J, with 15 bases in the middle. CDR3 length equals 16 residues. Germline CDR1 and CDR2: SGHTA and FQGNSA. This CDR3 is CASSFGVGRGQETQYF. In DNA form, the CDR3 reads TGTGCCAGCAGCTTTGGAGTCGGGCGGGGCCAAGAGACCCAGTACTTC.

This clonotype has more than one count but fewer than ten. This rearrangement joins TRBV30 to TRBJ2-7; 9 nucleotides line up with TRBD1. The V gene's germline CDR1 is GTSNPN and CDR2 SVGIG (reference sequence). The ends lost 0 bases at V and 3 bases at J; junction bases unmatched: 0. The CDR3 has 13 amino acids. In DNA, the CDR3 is TGTGCCTGGAGTGTGGGACAGGGCTACGAGCAGTACTTC. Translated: CAWSVGQGYEQYF. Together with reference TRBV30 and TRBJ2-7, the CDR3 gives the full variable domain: SQTIHQWPATLVQPVGSPLSLECTVEGTSNPNLYWYRQAAGRGLQLLFYSVGIGQISSEVPQNLSASRPQDRQFILSSKKLLLSDSGFYLCAWSVGQGYEQYFGPGTRLTVT.

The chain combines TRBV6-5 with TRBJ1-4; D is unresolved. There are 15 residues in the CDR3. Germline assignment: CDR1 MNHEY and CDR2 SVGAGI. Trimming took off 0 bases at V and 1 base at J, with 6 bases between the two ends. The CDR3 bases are TGTGCCAGCAGTTACTCGTATGGAACTAATGAAAAACTGTTTTTT. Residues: CASSYSYGTNEKLFF.

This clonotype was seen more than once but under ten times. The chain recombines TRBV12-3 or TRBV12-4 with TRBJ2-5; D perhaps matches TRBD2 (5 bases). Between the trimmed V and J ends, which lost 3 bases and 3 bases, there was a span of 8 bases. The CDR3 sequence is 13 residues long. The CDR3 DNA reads TGTGCCAGCAGTTTCTTCGGGGAAGAGACCCAGTACTTC. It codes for CASSFFGEETQYF.

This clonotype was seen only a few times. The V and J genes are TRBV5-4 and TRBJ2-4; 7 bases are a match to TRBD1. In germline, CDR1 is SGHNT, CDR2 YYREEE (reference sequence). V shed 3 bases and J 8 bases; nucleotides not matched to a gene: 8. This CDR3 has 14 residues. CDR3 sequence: CASSSTTRGYIQYF. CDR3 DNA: TGTGCCAGCAGCTCAACAACCAGGGGGTACATTCAGTACTTC.

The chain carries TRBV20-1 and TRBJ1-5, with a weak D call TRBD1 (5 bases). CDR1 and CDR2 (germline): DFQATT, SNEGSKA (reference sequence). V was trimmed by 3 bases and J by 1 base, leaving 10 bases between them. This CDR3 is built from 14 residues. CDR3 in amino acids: CSARRGNSNQPQHF. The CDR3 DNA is TGCAGTGCTAGGAGGGGAAACAGCAATCAGCCCCAGCATTTT.

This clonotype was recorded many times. CDR3 sequence: CAISGKDTQYF. The CDR3 DNA reads TGTGCCATCAGTGGGAAAGATACGCAGTATTTT. The chain combines TRBV10-3 with TRBJ2-3; D gene uncertain. Germline V lookup: CDR1 ENHRY, CDR2 SYGVKD. The CDR3 is 11 amino acids. V was cut by 4 bases and J by 5 bases, with 4 bases left in between.

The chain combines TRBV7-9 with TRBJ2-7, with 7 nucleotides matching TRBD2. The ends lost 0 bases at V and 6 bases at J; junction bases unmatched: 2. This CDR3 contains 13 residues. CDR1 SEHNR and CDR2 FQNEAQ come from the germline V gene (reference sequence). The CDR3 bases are TGTGCCAGCAGCTTAGCGGGAGGGTCCGAGCAGTACTTC. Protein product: CASSLAGGSEQYF.